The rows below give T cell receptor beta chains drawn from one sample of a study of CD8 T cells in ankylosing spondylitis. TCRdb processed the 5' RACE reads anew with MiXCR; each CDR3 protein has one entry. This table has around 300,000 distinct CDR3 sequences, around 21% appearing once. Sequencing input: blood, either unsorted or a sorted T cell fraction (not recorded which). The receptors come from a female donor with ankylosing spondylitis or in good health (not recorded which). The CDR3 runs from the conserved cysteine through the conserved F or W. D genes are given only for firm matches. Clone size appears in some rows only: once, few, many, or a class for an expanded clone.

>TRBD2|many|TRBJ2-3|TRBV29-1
TGCAGCGTTCCCGGGACTAGCGGTACAGATACGCAGTATTTT
CSVPGTSGTDTQYF
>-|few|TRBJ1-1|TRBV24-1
TGTGCCACCGCAGGGGAGCACACTGAAGCTTTCTTT
CATAGEHTEAFF
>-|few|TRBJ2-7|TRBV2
TGTGCCAGCAGTTCGGTGTACGAGCAGTACTTC
CASSSVYEQYF
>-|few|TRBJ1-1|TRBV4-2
TGTGCCAGCAGCCAAGATATTTGGCGGGAGTTCCCGTGGAGCACTGAAGCTTTCTTT
CASSQDIWREFPWSTEAFF
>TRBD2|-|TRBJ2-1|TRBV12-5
TGTGCTACCTCAACTAGCGGCCCCAGACGGAATGAGCAGTTCTTC
CATSTSGPRRNEQFF
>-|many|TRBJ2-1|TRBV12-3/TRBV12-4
TGTGCCAGCAGTTTAGGGGAGCAGTTCTTC
CASSLGEQFF
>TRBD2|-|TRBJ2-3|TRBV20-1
TGCAGTGCGCCCCGGGTAGCGGGAGGGGCAGATACGCAGTATTTT
CSAPRVAGGADTQYF
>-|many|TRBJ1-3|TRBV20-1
TGCAGTGCTAGGTTGGGAAACACCATATATTTT
CSARLGNTIYF
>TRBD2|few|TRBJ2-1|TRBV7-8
TGTGCCAGCAGCACTCTTAGCGGGAGGGTAGGTGAGCAGTTCTTC
CASSTLSGRVGEQFF
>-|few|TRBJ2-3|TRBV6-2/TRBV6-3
TGTGCCAGCAGTTCCTTAAGCCGGGAGAGCACAGATACGCAGTATTTT
CASSSLSRESTDTQYF
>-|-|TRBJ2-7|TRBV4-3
TGCGCCAGCAGCCCGAGGACGGGAGCCTACGAGCAGTACTTC
CASSPRTGAYEQYF
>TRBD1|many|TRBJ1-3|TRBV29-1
TGCAGCGTTGCGACAGGGCCTGGAAACACCATATATTTT
CSVATGPGNTIYF
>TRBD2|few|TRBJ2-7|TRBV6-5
TGTGCCAGTAGCGGGCCCTTTGGCGAGCAGTACTTC
CASSGPFGEQYF
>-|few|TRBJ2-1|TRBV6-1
TGTGCCAGCCACAGGGATATCGACAATGAGCAGTTCTTC
CASHRDIDNEQFF
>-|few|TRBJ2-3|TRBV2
TGTGCCAGCAGTGTAAATCGGGCTACTAGCACAGATACGCAGTATTTT
CASSVNRATSTDTQYF
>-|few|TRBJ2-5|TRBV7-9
TGTGCCAGCAGCTCATCGACGGAGACCCAGTACTTC
CASSSSTETQYF
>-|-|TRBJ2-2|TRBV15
TGTGCCACCAGCAGAAAAATGTCGGGTGGCGGGGAGCTGTTTTTT
CATSRKMSGGGELFF
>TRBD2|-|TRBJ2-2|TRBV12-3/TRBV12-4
TGTGCCAGCAGACGTCTAGCGGGCAGAACCGGGGAGCTGTTTTTT
CASRRLAGRTGELFF
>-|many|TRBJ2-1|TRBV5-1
TGCGCCAGCAGCTTGCTGCCCCGCTACAATGAGCAGTTCTTC
CASSLLPRYNEQFF
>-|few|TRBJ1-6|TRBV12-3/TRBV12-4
TGTGCCAGCAGTTTTCCGAATTCACCCCTCCACTTT
CASSFPNSPLHF
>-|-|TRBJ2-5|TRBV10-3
TGTGCCATCAGTCAGGGGATTGAGACCCAGTACTTC
CAISQGIETQYF
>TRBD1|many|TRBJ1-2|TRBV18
TGTGCCAGCTCACCACCGGGACAGGTTCGCGCCTATGGCTACACCTTC
CASSPPGQVRAYGYTF
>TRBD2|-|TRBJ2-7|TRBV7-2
TGTGCCAGCAGTCGAGGGACTAGCGGGAGTGGGGCCTACGAGCAGTACTTC
CASSRGTSGSGAYEQYF
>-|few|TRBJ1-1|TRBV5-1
TGCGCCAGCGGGACGTACTTGAACACTGAAGCTTTCTTT
CASGTYLNTEAFF
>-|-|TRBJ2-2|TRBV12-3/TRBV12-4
TGTACCAGCAGGGACGGATCCCCCGGGGAGCTGTTTTTT
CTSRDGSPGELFF
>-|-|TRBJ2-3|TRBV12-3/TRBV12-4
TGTGCCAGCAGTTTTAAGGCAGTTCAGTATTTT
CASSFKAVQYF
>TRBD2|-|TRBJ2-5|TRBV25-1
TGTGCCAGCAGCCCCCACCGGGGGGGGCAACAAGAGACCCAGTACTTC
CASSPHRGGQQETQYF
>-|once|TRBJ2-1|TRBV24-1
TGTGCCACCAGTGGTCCGGATACTAGCTCCTACAATGAGCAGTTCTTC
CATSGPDTSSYNEQFF
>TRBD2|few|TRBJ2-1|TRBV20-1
TGCAGTGCCGAACCAACGACTAGCGGGAGTCGAAATGAGCAGTTCTTC
CSAEPTTSGSRNEQFF
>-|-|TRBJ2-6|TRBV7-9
TGTGCCGCCGACTTGTCCGGGGGCTCTGGGGCCAACGTCCTGACTTTC
CAADLSGGSGANVLTF
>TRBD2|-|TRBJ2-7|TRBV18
TGTGCCAGCTCACCCGGGACTAGCGGGACGGGAACCTACGAGCAGTACTTC
CASSPGTSGTGTYEQYF
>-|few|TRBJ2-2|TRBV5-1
TGCGCCAGCAGCTTGGCCCCCCGGGGGGCTGGGGAGCTGTTTTTT
CASSLAPRGAGELFF
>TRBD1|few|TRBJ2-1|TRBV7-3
TGTGCCAGCAGCTCCAACAGGGGGAATGAGCAGTTCTTC
CASSSNRGNEQFF
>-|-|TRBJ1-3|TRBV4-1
TGCGCCAGCAGCCAGGAGTCCACAGGCTTTGGAAACACCATATATTTT
CASSQESTGFGNTIYF
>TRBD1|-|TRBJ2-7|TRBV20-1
TGCAGTTTCTCGAAACAGGGGTCCAACTACGAGCAGTACTTC
CSFSKQGSNYEQYF
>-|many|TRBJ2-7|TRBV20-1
TGCAGTGCTAGATCCGGAGGGCCCTCGGGCTACGAGCAGTACTTC
CSARSGGPSGYEQYF
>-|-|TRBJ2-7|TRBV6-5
TGTGCCAGCAGTTACCGGGAGTCATACGAGCAGTACTTC
CASSYRESYEQYF
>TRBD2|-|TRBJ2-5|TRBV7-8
TGTGCCAGCAGGACTAGCGGCCAAGAGACCCAGTACTTC
CASRTSGQETQYF
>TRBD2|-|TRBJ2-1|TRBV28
TGTGCCAGCAAAGGGGCTAGCGGGAGATTAAACAATGAGCAGTTCTTC
CASKGASGRLNNEQFF
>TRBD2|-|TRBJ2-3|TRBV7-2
TGTGCCAGCAGCTTATCCCTAACTCGGGCTAGCGGGAGGGCCGGGACAGATACGCAGTATTTT
CASSLSLTRASGRAGTDTQYF
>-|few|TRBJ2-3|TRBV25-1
TGTGCCAGCAGTGGGTACACTAAACATACGCAGTATTTT
CASSGYTKHTQYF
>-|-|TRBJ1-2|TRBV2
TGTGCCAGCAGAGCCCGGGCCGATAACTATGGCTACACCTTC
CASRARADNYGYTF
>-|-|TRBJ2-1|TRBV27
TGTGCCAGCAGTTTATCCGGGTATAGGAACAATGAGCAGTTCTTC
CASSLSGYRNNEQFF
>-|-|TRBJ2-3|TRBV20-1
TGCAGTGCGATGTGGGGGAACGATGGCACAGATACGCAGTATTTT
CSAMWGNDGTDTQYF
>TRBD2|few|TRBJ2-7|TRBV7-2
TGTGCCAGCACCGCGACGGGGGGTCAAGGCGAGCAGTACTTC
CASTATGGQGEQYF
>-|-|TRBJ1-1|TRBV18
TGTGCCAGCTCGCTAGGGGAAACTGAAGCTTTCTTT
CASSLGETEAFF
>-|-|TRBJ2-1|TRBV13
TGTGCCAGCAGCCCCAGTCTGGTAGCGGCGTACAATGAGCAGTTCTTC
CASSPSLVAAYNEQFF
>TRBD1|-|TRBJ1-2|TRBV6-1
TGTGCCAGCAGTGTCGACAGGGAGAATTATGGCTACACCTTC
CASSVDRENYGYTF
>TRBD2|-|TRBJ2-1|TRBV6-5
TGTGCCAGCAGTTACGCCCGCTGGACTAGCGGGATTGAAGGGCAGTTCTTC
CASSYARWTSGIEGQFF
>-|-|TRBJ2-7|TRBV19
TGTGCCAGTAGTAGTCGGGTAAGGAGCGAGCAGTACTTC
CASSSRVRSEQYF
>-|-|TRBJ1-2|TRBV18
TGTGCCAGCTCACCGGAACAGGAGAACTATGGCTACACCTTC
CASSPEQENYGYTF
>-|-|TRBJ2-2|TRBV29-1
TGCAGCGTTGAAGAACGACAGTGGGGCGGGGAGCTGTTTTTT
CSVEERQWGGELFF
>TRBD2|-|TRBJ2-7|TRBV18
TGTGCCAGCACCTCCGGGAGGTCCTACGAGCAGTACTTC
CASTSGRSYEQYF
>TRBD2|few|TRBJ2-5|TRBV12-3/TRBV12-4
TGTGCCAGCAGCCCGGGACTAGGGCAAGCGACCCAGTACTTC
CASSPGLGQATQYF
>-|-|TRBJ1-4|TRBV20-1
TGCAGTGCTAGGTGGGGGCTGAACGAAAAACTGTTTTTT
CSARWGLNEKLFF
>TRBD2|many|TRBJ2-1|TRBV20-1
TGCAGTGCTAGAGGACTAGCGGGAGTGGCCAATGAGCAGTTCTTC
CSARGLAGVANEQFF
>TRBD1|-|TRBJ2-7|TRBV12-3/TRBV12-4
TGTGCCAGCAGTTTAGGGACAGGGTGGTCCTACGAGCAGTACTTC
CASSLGTGWSYEQYF
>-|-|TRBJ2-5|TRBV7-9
TGTGCCAGCAGCTTACGTTCGGAAGAGACCCAGTACTTC
CASSLRSEETQYF
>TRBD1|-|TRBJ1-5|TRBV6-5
TGTGCCAGCAGTTACTCCGGCAGGGGGAACCAGCCCCAGCATTTT
CASSYSGRGNQPQHF